These 4 T cell receptor beta chains share one sample of origin, sequenced in a study of shared clonotypes between healthy human individuals. The protocol was immunoSEQ multiplex PCR, while the TCRdb copy is restricted to in-frame clones and leaves out a portion. The sample lists some 1 million clones, under 80% seen once, with over 1.3% in the top ten. The source material was memory CD4+ T cells sorted from blood. As for subset: CD45RA-negative fraction. Receptors were obtained from a man younger than 35 in good health.

The rearrangement joins TRBV25-1 to TRBJ2-7, with a possible D match to TRBD2 (7 bases). CDR1 is MGHDK and CDR2 is SYGVNS in the germline V gene. Between the trimmed V and J ends, which lost 4 bases and 6 bases, there was a span of 16 bases. This CDR3 comprises 14 residues. The CDR3 sequence: CASSVDGGRSEQYF. The CDR3 bases are TGTGCCAGCAGTGTAGACGGGGGGCGGTCCGAGCAGTACTTC.

Regarding this clone: The junction does not match germline at one end; this may be a read error. This CDR3 is also generated by other DNA sequences in the sample. The chain is built from TRBV20-1 and TRBJ2-7; possible D gene TRBD2, 5 bases. Germline CDR1 DFQATT, CDR2 SNEGSKA (reference sequence). This CDR3 contains 11 residues. The CDR3 sequence: CSASETEEQYF. The CDR3 nucleotides read TGCAGTGCTTCTGAGACGGAGGAGCAATACTTC.

This clone was recorded many times. This sequence joins TRBV4-1 and TRBJ2-7; D possibly corresponds to TRBD2 (5 bases). The length of the CDR3 is 15 residues. Trimming pared 0 bases from V and 4 bases from J, leaving 13 bases between. Germline CDR1 and CDR2: MGHRA and YSYEKL. Here the CDR3 DNA reads TGCGCCAGCAGCCAAGATCGAGCGGTCTTATACGAGCAGTACTTC. This encodes CASSQDRAVLYEQYF.

This chain uses TRBV5-4 with TRBJ2-5; 8 nucleotides line up with TRBD1. The V and J ends lost 4 bases and 3 bases, in that order; junction bases with no gene match: 5. Per germline, CDR1 SGHNT and CDR2 YYREEE (reference sequence). CDR3 length: 14 amino acids. CDR3 DNA: TGTGCCAGCAGCGGGAAGGACAGGGAAGAGACCCAGTACTTC. It codes for CASSGKDREETQYF.